This entry is about one T cell receptor (beta chain). It has no known antigen specificity. Per-nucleotide qualities are absent, and no much larger clonotype sits a single base away. The data were obtained in a study of blood T cell repertoires in COVID-19 (dated by TCRdb to the early 2020s). Context from the whole study: Collaborator samples came from the United States, Italy and Spain and covered acute and convalescent phases of COVID-19. HLA class I and class II types, where available, came from metadata supplied by the sample provider rather than from assay-based typing. Sample metadata almost always included a de-identified subject ID, COVID-19 status, age in years and sex. The repertoires were released in a freely available public database meant as a resource for research on the immune response to SARS-CoV-2. The dataset comprised deeply sampled blood TCRbeta repertoires from subjects exposed to, actively infected with, or recovered from COVID-19. Samples came from the ongoing ImmuneRACE study (first 160 participants) plus 1,254 subjects from 6 global collaborators. The prospective study material was composed of cDNA or gDNA derived from T cells, B-cell-depleted T cells, or PBMCs. Points the paper makes about the study in general: The amount of clinical and demographic metadata varied by source and participant and was provided uncurated.

The immunoSEQ Assay, a bias-controlled multiplex PCR, was used to amplify TCRbeta CDR3 regions from genomic DNA. The source study handled its data this way. Nucleated cell counts per sample were estimated from amplification of reference gene primers within the assay. To quantify the absolute abundance of each unique TCRbeta CDR3 rearrangement, sequence reads were collapsed and filtered. For each sample, productive Simpson clonality was calculated as the square root of Simpson's diversity index over productive rearrangements. The source is immuneACCESS, and TCRdb retained only in-frame sequences with V and J called. Part of the clones is not carried over; for the studies checked, unresolved V genes explain less than half of this, and the remainder is unexplained. That table furnishes V, J and clone size, whereas the DNA furnished D and trimming. Counted in this sample were about 220,000 clones; about 88% of them appeared once. Together, the top ten hold 1.5% to 2% of the sample.

Looking up the germline V gene yields CDR1 MNHEY and CDR2 SVGAGI. From the cysteine up to the phenylalanine, the CDR3 has a length of 13 residues. The sequence is cut down to CDR3 DNA, 39 bases in frame from base 1. A distance of 6 bases separates the germline ends of V and J, which lose 4 bases and 2 bases respectively. The collaborating institutions used their own protocols to collect whole blood in K2EDTA tubes. For TCRbeta analysis, collaborators shipped samples as frozen whole blood, isolated PBMCs, or DNA extracted from either of those sample types. Sequenced material: peripheral blood. This TCR derives from a man aged 40-49 years with active or convalescent COVID-19. The rearranged chain carries TRBV6-5 and TRBJ1-5; no D gene can be assigned with confidence. The sequenced DNA is TGTGCCAGCAGTTGGCAGGGCAATCAGCCCCAGCATTTT. Its coded protein is CASSWQGNQPQHF.